This TCR beta chain was obtained from a study of shared clonotypes between healthy human individuals. Sequencing used immunoSEQ multiplex PCR; TCRdb keeps in-frame clones, though not all of them. Of around 1,100,000 clones in the sample, roughly 77% were seen once. Memory CD4+ cells were the fraction left after CD45RA+ naive selection. Germline V lookup: CDR1 SQVTM, CDR2 ANQGSEA. The CDR3 is made up of 12 amino acids. Trimming took 4 bases from V and 6 from J, leaving 12 bases between them. Study observations and caveats: A few donors showed sharing of approximately 5% of naive CD4 clonotypes.

As to this clone: Its antigen is as yet unknown.

The specimen was memory CD4+ T cells from PBMCs. As for subset: CD45RA-negative fraction. The J gene is TRBJ1-2, the V gene TRBV29-1, with D hard to call. The receptor's source is a man aged 18 to 29 in good health. Some clones in this sample may be carry-over from other donors' samples. The CDR3, as DNA: TGCAGCGTTGGGACCTTTCGGGATGGCTACACCTTC. Translation gives CSVGTFRDGYTF.